The clone carrying this TCR beta chain was picked up one time. Its specificity is not known. This sample was taken from a study of T cell responses to AZD1222 COVID-19 vaccine. The study, taken as a whole, reports: A reported finding is that nearly half of spike-specific TCRs target unmutated variant regions. White British donors predominated, females outnumbered males, and clonal diversity was possibly underestimated. Vaccine-associated CD4 TCRs spanned spike, dominant at 160-218 and 743-854.

The CDR3 runs 14 residues. Looked up from germline, CDR1 is SGHTA and CDR2 is FQGNSA. V was pared by 5 bases and J by 1 base, with 9 bases between. The repertoire was sequenced with immunoSEQ multiplex PCR; TCRdb's copy has only in-frame clones and lacks some. The sample consists of more than 120,000 clones, around 90% of them appearing once. Sequencing used peripheral blood, obtained 28 days after the second dose of the MenACWY control vaccine. The rearrangement joins TRBV7-2 to TRBJ2-4, with D possibly matching TRBD1 (5 bases). The TCR sequence derives from an adult who received the MenACWY meningococcal vaccine as a control. In DNA form, the CDR3 reads TGTGCCAGCAGCGCAGGGTCGGCCAAAAACATTCAGTACTTC. Translating gives CASSAGSAKNIQYF.